The 11 T cell receptor beta chains below come from one sample, sequenced in a study of blood T cell repertoires in COVID-19. The data were produced by immunoSEQ multiplex PCR, yet TCRdb's version contains in-frame clones alone and is incomplete. Seen here are under 350,000 clones, around nine tenths observed once, and the top ten hold roughly 3%. The sample taken for sequencing was PBMCs or T cells enriched from blood (not recorded which). These receptors originate from a woman younger than 35 who had recovered from COVID-19.

This chain connects TRBV12-3 or TRBV12-4 to TRBJ2-1; D gene unclear. This CDR3 is built from 12 residues. The V end lost 2 bases, the J end lost 8 bases, and 7 bases lay between the germline ends. CDR3 residues: CASSLPGDEQFF. DNA of the CDR3: TGTGCCAGCAGTTTACCCGGAGATGAGCAGTTCTTC.

V usage is TRBV11-3 and J usage is TRBJ2-1, with a tentative D call TRBD2 (5 bases). The V gene's germline CDR1 is SGHNT and CDR2 YENEEA. V lost 2 bases and J lost 4, with 15 bases in between. CDR3 length: 16 residues. The CDR3 DNA is TGTGCCAGCAGCTTACAGGTGATGCCGGGGTACAATGAGCAGTTCTTC. It encodes CASSLQVMPGYNEQFF.

The chain links TRBV19 to TRBJ2-5, with D possibly matching TRBD1 (6 bases). The length of the CDR3 is 14 residues. Germline lookup yields CDR1 LNHDA and CDR2 SQIVND (reference sequence). Trimming took off 7 bases at V and 4 bases at J, with 16 bases between the two ends. For the CDR3, the DNA is TGTGCCAGTAACCAAAGGACAGCCTCAGAGACCCAGTACTTC. Residues: CASNQRTASETQYF.

This clone was counted between two and nine times. The CDR3 region is CASSLGSGPSKNIQYF. The CDR3 DNA reads as TGTGCCAGCAGCTTAGGCTCAGGGCCGAGCAAAAACATTCAGTACTTC. The chain is built from TRBV13 and TRBJ2-4; D perhaps matches TRBD1 (5 bases). Trimming shortened V by 0 bases and J by 3 bases, and 12 bases separated the two germline ends. CDR1 is PRHDT and CDR2 is FYEKMQ in the germline V gene (reference sequence). The CDR3 has 16 residues.

The table lists this clone with a count of one. DNA for the CDR3: TGTGCCAGCAGCTTCTTTTTCGGCGAGCAGTACTTC. Encoded protein: CASSFFFGEQYF. The genes are TRBV7-9 and TRBJ2-7, with D unresolved. Trimming stripped 3 bases from V and 6 bases from J, with 9 bases between. This CDR3 has 12 amino acids. CDR1 is SEHNR and CDR2 is FQNEAQ in the germline V gene (reference sequence).

The chain links TRBV6-2 or TRBV6-3 to TRBJ2-7; 7 bases align to TRBD1. Germline CDR1 is MNHEY and CDR2 is SVGEGT. The CDR3 is 15 amino acids. V was pared by 4 bases and J by 2 bases, with 8 bases of the junction left unmatched. The CDR3 DNA reads as TGTGCCAGCAGTTCCCCGGGACAGCAGACCTACGAGCAGTACTTC. Encoded protein: CASSSPGQQTYEQYF.

J is TRBJ1-1 and V is TRBV5-4, with 7 bases that match TRBD1. V was pared by 4 bases and J by 3 bases, with 12 bases of the junction left unmatched. The CDR3 is 16 residues long. Germline assignment: CDR1 SGHNT and CDR2 YYREEE (reference sequence). The CDR3 protein is CASSDGKGAEDTEAFF. In DNA, the CDR3 is TGTGCCAGCAGCGATGGGAAGGGGGCGGAGGACACTGAAGCTTTCTTT.

This chain joins TRBV9 and TRBJ2-1, with 8 bases identical to TRBD2. The CDR3 loop spans 18 amino acids. Germline loops: CDR1 SGDLS, CDR2 YYNGEE. With 3 bases clipped from V and 2 bases from J, the junction kept 13 bases outside the gene matches. CDR3 bases: TGTGCCAGCAGCGGGCGGTCGAGCGGGAGTGGGGCCTACAATGAGCAGTTCTTC. This encodes CASSGRSSGSGAYNEQFF.

The chain is built from TRBV5-1 and TRBJ2-7, with 14 positions matching TRBD2. The CDR3 has 18 amino acids. Germline lookup yields CDR1 SGHRS and CDR2 YFSETQ. Unmatched junction bases numbered 11, after V lost 4 bases and J lost 2 bases. This chain's CDR3 is CASSLGLAGAIYTYEQYF. For the CDR3, the DNA is TGCGCCAGCAGCCTGGGACTAGCGGGAGCTATCTACACCTACGAGCAGTACTTC.

CDR3: CASISPGQPNEKLFF. Here the CDR3 DNA reads TGTGCCAGCATCTCACCGGGACAGCCTAATGAAAAACTGTTTTTT. The gene calls are TRBV2 and TRBJ1-4, with TRBD1 matching over 7 bases. J lost 3 bases, V lost 7 bases, and 8 bases had no gene match. CDR3 length: 15 amino acids. The V gene's germline CDR1 is SNHLY and CDR2 FYNNEI. The whole variable domain, remainder taken from reference TRBV2 and TRBJ1-4, is EPEVTQTPSHQVTQMGQEVILRCVPISNHLYFYWYRQILGQKVEFLVSFYNNEISEKSEIFDDQFSVERPDGSNFTLKIRSTKLEDSAMYFCASISPGQPNEKLFFGSGTQLSVL.

This chain connects TRBV6-5 to TRBJ1-1; possibly TRBD1 for D (6 bases). From germline, CDR1 is MNHEY and CDR2 SVGAGI. The CDR3 is made up of 13 amino acids. The V and J ends lost 6 bases and 3 bases respectively, with 11 bases between them. The CDR3 region has the DNA TGTGCCAGCAGCCGGGGGGCAGACACTGAAGCTTTCTTT. Translating gives CASSRGADTEAFF.